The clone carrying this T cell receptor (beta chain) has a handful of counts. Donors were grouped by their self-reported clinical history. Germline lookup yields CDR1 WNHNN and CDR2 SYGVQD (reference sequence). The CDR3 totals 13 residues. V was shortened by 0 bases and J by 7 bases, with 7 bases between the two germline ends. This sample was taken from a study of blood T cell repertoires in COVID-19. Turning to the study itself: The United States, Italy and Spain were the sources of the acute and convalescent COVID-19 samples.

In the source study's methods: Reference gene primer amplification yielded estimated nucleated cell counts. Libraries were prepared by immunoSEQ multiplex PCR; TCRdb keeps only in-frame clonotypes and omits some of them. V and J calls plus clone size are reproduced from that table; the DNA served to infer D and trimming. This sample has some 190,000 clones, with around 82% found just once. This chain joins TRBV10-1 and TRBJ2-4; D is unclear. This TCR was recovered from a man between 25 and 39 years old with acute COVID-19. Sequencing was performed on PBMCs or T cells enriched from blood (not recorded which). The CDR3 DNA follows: TGCGCCAGCAGTGAGTCGATCGAGAACATTCAGTACTTC. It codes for CASSESIENIQYF.